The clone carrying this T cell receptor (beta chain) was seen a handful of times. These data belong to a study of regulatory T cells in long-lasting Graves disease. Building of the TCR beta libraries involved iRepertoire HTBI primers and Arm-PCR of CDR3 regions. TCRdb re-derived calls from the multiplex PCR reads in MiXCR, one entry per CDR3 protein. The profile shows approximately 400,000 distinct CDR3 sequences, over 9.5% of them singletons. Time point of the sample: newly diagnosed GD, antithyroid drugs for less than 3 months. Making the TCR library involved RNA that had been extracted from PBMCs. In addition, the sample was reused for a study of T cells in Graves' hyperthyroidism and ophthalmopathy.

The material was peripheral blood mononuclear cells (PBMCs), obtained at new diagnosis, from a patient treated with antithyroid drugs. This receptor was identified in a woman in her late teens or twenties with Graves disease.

The CDR3 bases are TGTGCCAGCAGACCGACCCGGGACATAAGTGAGCAGTACTTC. This translates into CASRPTRDISEQYF. This sequence joins TRBV6-1 and TRBJ2-7, with D possibly matching TRBD1 (6 bases). The CDR3 covers 14 residues. Germline V gene sequence: CDR1 MNHNS, CDR2 SASEGT. V was cut by 6 bases and J by 7 bases, with 19 bases left in between.